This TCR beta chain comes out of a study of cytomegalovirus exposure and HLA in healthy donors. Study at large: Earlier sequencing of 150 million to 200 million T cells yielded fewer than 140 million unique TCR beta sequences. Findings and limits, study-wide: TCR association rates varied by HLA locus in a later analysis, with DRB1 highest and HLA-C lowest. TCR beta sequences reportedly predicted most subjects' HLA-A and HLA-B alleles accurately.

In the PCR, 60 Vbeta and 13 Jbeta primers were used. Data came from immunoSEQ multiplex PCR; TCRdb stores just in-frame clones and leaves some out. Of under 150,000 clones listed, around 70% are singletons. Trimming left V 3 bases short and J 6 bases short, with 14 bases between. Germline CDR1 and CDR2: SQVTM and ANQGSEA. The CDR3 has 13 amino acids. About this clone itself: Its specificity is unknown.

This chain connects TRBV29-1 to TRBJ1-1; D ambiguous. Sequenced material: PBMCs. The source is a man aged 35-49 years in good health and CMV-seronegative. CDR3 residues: CSVDRVLAAEAFF. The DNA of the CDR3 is TGCAGCGTTGACCGGGTCTTGGCTGCTGAAGCTTTCTTT.